These 3 T cell receptor beta chains were sequenced from one sample in a study of blood T cell repertoires in COVID-19. TCRdb's table, derived via immunoSEQ multiplex PCR, lists solely in-frame clones and lacks some. This sample has 190,000 or so clones, with 85% found just once. Sample: PBMCs or T cells enriched from blood (not recorded which). Receptors were obtained from a man aged 35-49 years who had recovered from COVID-19.

In its sample, this clone was seen once. The chain recombines TRBV27 with TRBJ2-7; 10 bases match TRBD1. V shed 4 bases and J 7 bases; nucleotides not matched to a gene: 13. The CDR3 length is 16 residues. The germline V gene has CDR1 MNHEY and CDR2 SMNVEV (reference sequence). The CDR3 region is CASSSTRTGGSREQYF. CDR3 DNA sequence: TGTGCCAGCAGTTCGACCCGGACAGGGGGATCGAGGGAGCAGTACTTC.

This rearrangement joins TRBV7-8 to TRBJ2-5, with 8 bases lining up with TRBD2. Trimming removed 5 bases from V and 2 bases from J; junction bases left unmatched: 4. This CDR3 spans 14 amino acids. CDR1 and CDR2 (germline): SGHVS, FQNEAQ. Written as DNA, the CDR3 is TGTGCCAGCAGCCCAACTAGCGGTCAAGAGACCCAGTACTTC. Its protein is CASSPTSGQETQYF.

V and J are TRBV18 and TRBJ1-4, with TRBD1 matching 11 bases. V lost 3 bases and J lost 7; bases outside the gene matches: 4. This CDR3 contains 15 residues. Looked up from germline, CDR1 is KGHSH and CDR2 is LQKENI. The CDR3 DNA reads as TGTGCCAGCTCACCTCTGGGGACAGGGGGTGAAAAACTGTTTTTT. Translated: CASSPLGTGGEKLFF.